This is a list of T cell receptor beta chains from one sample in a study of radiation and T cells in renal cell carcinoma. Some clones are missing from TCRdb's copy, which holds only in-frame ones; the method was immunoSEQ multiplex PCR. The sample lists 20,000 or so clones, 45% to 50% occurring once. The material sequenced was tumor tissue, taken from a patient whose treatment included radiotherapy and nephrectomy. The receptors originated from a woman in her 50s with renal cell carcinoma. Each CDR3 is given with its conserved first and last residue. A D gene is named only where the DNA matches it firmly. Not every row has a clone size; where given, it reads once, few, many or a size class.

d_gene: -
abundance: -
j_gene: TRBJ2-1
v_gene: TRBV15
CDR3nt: TGTGCCACCAGCTGGGCCATAAGGGCCTACAATGAGCAGTTCTTC
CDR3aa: CATSWAIRAYNEQFF

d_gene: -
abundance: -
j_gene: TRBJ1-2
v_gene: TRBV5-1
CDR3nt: TGCGCCAGCAGCTTCTCCAGGGACTATGGCTACACCTTC
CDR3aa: CASSFSRDYGYTF

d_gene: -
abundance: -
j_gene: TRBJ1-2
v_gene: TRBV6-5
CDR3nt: TGTGCCAGCAGTGCTCGGGGGGGCGCGAATGGCTACACCTTC
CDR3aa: CASSARGGANGYTF

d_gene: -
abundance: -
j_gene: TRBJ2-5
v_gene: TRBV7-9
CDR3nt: TGTGCCAGCAGCTTAGGGGTAGCCGGAGAGACCCAGTACTTC
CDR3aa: CASSLGVAGETQYF

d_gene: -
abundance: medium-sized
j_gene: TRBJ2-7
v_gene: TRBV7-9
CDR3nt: TGTGCCAGCAGCTACGGCAGGGCCGAGCAGTACTTC
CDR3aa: CASSYGRAEQYF

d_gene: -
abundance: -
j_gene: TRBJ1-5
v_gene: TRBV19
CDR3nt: TGTGCCAGTAGTATAGGGGGGTATAGCAATCAGCCCCAGCATTTT
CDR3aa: CASSIGGYSNQPQHF

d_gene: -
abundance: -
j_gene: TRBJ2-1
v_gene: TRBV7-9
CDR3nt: TGTGCCAGCAGAGCTCGAGGAGGGGTCTCCTACAATGAGCAGTTCTTC
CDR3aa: CASRARGGVSYNEQFF

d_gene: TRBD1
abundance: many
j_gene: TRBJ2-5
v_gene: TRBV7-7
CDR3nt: TGTGCTAGCAGCTTATCGCCGAGACAGGGGGAGACCCAGTACTTC
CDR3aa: CASSLSPRQGETQYF

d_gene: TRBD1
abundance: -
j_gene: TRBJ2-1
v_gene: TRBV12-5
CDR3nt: TGTGCTAGTGGTACCCGGGACAGGGGGCCCTACAATGAGCAGTTCTTC
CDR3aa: CASGTRDRGPYNEQFF

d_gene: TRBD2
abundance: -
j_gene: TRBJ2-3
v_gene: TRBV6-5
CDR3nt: TGTGCCAGCAGGGCGGGGGGCCTTGGAGATACGCAGTATTTT
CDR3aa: CASRAGGLGDTQYF

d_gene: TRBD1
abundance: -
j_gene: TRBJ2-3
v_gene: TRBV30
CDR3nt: TGTGCCTGGCAACCGCCCGGGACAGGGGCAGATACGCAGTATTTT
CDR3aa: CAWQPPGTGADTQYF

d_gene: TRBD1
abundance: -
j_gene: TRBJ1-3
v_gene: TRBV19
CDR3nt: TGTGCCAGTAGTAGACGGACAGGTTTTCGAGACACCATATATTTT
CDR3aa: CASSRRTGFRDTIYF

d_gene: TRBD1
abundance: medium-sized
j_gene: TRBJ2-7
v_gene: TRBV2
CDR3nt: TGTGCCAGCAGTGGCTCAGGGGGCTACCCCTACGAGCAGTACTTC
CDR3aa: CASSGSGGYPYEQYF

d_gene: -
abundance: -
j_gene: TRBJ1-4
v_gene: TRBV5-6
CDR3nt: TGTGCCAGCAGCCGGGCCGGCCGAGGGGCAACTAATGAAAAACTGTTTTTT
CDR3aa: CASSRAGRGATNEKLFF

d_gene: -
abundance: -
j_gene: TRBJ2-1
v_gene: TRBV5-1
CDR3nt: TGCGCCAGCAGCTCTCTACCCTACAATGAGCAGTTCTTC
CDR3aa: CASSSLPYNEQFF

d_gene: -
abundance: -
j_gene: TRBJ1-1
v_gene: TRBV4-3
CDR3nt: TGCGCCAGCAGCCCTTCGTTATTGGGAAACACTGAAGCTTTCTTT
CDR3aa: CASSPSLLGNTEAFF

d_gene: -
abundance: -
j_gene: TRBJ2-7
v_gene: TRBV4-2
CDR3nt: TGTGCCAGCAGCCAAGAAAGGGACTCATACTACGAGCAGTACTTC
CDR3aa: CASSQERDSYYEQYF

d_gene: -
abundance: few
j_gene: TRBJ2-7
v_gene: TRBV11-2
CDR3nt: TGTGCCAGCAGCGTGGACAGTTTTTCCTACGAGCAGTACTTC
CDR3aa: CASSVDSFSYEQYF

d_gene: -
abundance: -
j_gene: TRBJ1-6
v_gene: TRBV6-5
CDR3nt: TGTGCCAGCAGAAAGACAGATAATTCACCCCTCCACTTT
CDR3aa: CASRKTDNSPLHF

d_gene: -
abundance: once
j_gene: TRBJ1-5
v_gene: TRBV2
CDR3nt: TGTGCCAGCAGGGGGGTGGGACAGCCCCAGCATTTT
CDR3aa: CASRGVGQPQHF

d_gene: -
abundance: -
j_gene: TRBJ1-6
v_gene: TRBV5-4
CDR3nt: TGTGCCAGCAGCTTCGACGGAATGATTAATTCACCCCTCCACTTT
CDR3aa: CASSFDGMINSPLHF

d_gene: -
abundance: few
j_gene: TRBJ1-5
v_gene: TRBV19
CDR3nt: TGTGCCAGTAGTATATGGGCCAGCAATCAGCCCCAGCATTTT
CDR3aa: CASSIWASNQPQHF

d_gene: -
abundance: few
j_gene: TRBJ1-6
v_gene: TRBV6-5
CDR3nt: TGTGCCAGCAGTAAGGGGTTAAGATCACCCCTCCACTTT
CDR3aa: CASSKGLRSPLHF

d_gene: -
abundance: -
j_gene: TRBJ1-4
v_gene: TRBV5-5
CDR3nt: TGTGCCAGCAGCTTGGGGGTCACAGGGTCGAGGGAAAAACTGTTTTTT
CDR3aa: CASSLGVTGSREKLFF

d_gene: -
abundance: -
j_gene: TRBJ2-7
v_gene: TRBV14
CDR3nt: TGTGCCAGCAGCCAAGGGGTGGACTACTCCTACGAGCAGTACTTC
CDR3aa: CASSQGVDYSYEQYF

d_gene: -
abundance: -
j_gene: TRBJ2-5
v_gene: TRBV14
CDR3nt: TGTGCCAGCAGCCAAGTGACTGGGGGCCGGGAGACCCAGTACTTC
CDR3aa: CASSQVTGGRETQYF

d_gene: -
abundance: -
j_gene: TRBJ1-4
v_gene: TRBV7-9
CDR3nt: TGTGCCAGCAGCTTAGTTGAAGTGCGGGGCGAAAAACTGTTTTTT
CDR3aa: CASSLVEVRGEKLFF

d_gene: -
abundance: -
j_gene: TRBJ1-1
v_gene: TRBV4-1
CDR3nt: TGCGCCAGCAGCCAAATTCGGTTTACTGAAGCTTTCTTT
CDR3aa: CASSQIRFTEAFF

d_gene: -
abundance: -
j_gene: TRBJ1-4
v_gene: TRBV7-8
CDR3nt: TGTGCCAGCAGCTTACAACAGGATACAACTAATGAAAAACTGTTTTTT
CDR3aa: CASSLQQDTTNEKLFF

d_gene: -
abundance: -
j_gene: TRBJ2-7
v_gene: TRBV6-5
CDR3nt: TGTGCCAGCAGTTATCGTCGGTTTTCCTACGAGCAGTACTTC
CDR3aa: CASSYRRFSYEQYF

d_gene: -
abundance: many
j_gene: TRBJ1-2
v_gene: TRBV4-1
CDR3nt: TGCGCCAGCAGCCAAGCGGGGGCTGTCTATGGCTACACCTTC
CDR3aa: CASSQAGAVYGYTF

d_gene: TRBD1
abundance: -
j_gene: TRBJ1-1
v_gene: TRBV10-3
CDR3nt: TGTGCCACCGGGACAGGGGGGAAAGGGAACACTGAAGCTTTCTTT
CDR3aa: CATGTGGKGNTEAFF

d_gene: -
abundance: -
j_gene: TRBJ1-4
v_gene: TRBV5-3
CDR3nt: TGTGCCAGAAGCTTGGGGTCGGACGTTGTCGGGATTGAGGAAAAACTGTTTTTT
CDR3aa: CARSLGSDVVGIEEKLFF